The entry below gives a single T cell receptor (beta chain) sequence along with its context. The sample belongs to a study of vaccination and CD4 T cells after COVID-19. As to time point: late sampling 161 to 241 days after vaccination in a few convalescent patients. This CDR3 is 15 amino acids long. CDR1 and CDR2 from the germline V gene are SGHVS and FQNEAQ. V was cut by 1 base and J by 5 bases, with 14 bases left in between. TCRdb re-derived calls from the PCR reads in MiXCR, one entry per CDR3 protein. The sample records 25,000 to 30,000 distinct CDR3 sequences, around 49% being singletons. This chain connects TRBV7-8 to TRBJ2-5; D unclear. The receptor's source is a human donor who had recovered from COVID-19. Sequenced here: CD4+ T cells from blood, sampled about 7 months after SARS-CoV-2 vaccination. The CDR3 region is CASSLVAGLGETQYF. CDR3 in DNA: TGTGCCAGCAGCTTAGTGGCAGGTTTGGGGGAGACCCAGTACTTC. Based on the CDR3 plus reference TRBV7-8 and TRBJ2-5, the full variable domain is GAGVSQSPRYKVAKRGQDVALRCDPISGHVSLFWYQQALGQGPEFLTYFQNEAQLDKSGLPSDRFFAERPEGSVSTLKIQRTQQEDSAVYLCASSLVAGLGETQYFGPGTRLLVL.